This entry lists 15 T cell receptor beta chains sequenced from one sample in a study of blood T cells in healthy people across ages (dated by TCRdb to the mid-2010s). Libraries were prepared through 5' RACE. Sequencing instrument: Illumina HiSeq 2500. The second PCR ran for about 6 to 12 cycles and used a J-beta primer mix along with a sample-barcoded 5' primer. The public sequencing data were trimmed at Q25 with fastp and processed into clonotypes with MiXCR by TCRdb, which kept only in-frame beta chains. Each CDR3 protein appears once, grouped with its most common genes and DNA. The sample includes about a million distinct CDR3 sequences, with roughly 50% observed a single time. Together, the top ten hold 20% to 25% of the sample. The sample was blood. The source of these receptors is a woman aged 55-70 years in good health.

This clonotype has a handful of counts. The V call is TRBV27, the J call TRBJ2-5; D remains ambiguous. Germline lookup yields CDR1 MNHEY and CDR2 SMNVEV (reference sequence). CDR3 length: 13 residues. Trimming removed 0 bases at V and 6 bases at J, with 8 bases between. CDR3 sequence: CASSLSGWQTQYF. CDR3 nucleotides: TGTGCCAGCAGTTTATCCGGGTGGCAGACCCAGTACTTC.

This clonotype turned up a few times. V is TRBV14 and J is TRBJ2-7; D might be TRBD1 (6 bases). Germline V gives CDR1 SGHDN, CDR2 FVKESK. The CDR3 is 18 amino acids. V lost 3 bases to trimming and J lost 0 bases, with 21 bases between them. The CDR3 DNA reads as TGTGCCAGCAGCCAGCCCCCGGGACACCACTACGGCTCCTACGAGCAGTACTTC. Its translation: CASSQPPGHHYGSYEQYF.

This clonotype was seen a handful of times. This chain connects TRBV7-2 to TRBJ2-3; D is unresolved. V lost 1 base, J lost 2 bases, and 7 bases lay in between. The germline V gene encodes CDR1 SGHTA and CDR2 FQGNSA. The CDR3 is 14 residues long. CDR3: CASSLDGFTDTQYF. In nucleotides, the CDR3 is TGTGCCAGCAGCTTAGACGGGTTCACAGATACGCAGTATTTT.

Concerning this clonotype itself: Given the absence of the conserved phenylalanine or tryptophan at the CDR3 end, a read error is likely. No DNA is shown, since the ends of the CDR3 on it are uncertain; the CDR3 is the one TCRdb lists. This chain uses TRBV4-2 with TRBJ2-1; no DNA check was done on the table's D call, TRBD2. Termini included, the CDR3 measures 15 amino acids. Germline CDR1 LGHNA, CDR2 YNFKEQ. CDR3 in amino acids: CASSQDLGGGYTFGS.

This rearrangement joins TRBV9 to TRBJ2-7; 7 nucleotides align to TRBD1. CDR1 and CDR2 from the germline V gene are SGDLS and YYNGEE. J was trimmed by 2 bases and V by 0 bases; bases with no gene match: 8. The length of the CDR3 is 16 residues. DNA of the CDR3: TGTGCCAGCAGCGTAGAACCCCGGACAGGAGCCTACGAGCAGTACTTC. It is translated as CASSVEPRTGAYEQYF. Supplemented by reference TRBV9 and TRBJ2-7, the full variable domain reads DSGVTQTPKHLITATGQRVTLRCSPRSGDLSVYWYQQSLDQGLQFLIQYYNGEERAKGNILERFSAQQFPDLHSELNLSSLELGDSALYFCASSVEPRTGAYEQYFGPGTRLTVT.

The chain combines TRBV20-1 with TRBJ2-3, with 13 bases identical to TRBD2. Unmatched junction bases numbered 8, after V lost 3 bases and J lost 8 bases. The germline CDR1 and CDR2 sequences are DFQATT and SNEGSKA (reference sequence). The CDR3 covers 15 residues. CDR3 loop: CSARGGLAGVSTQYF. In DNA form, the CDR3 reads TGCAGTGCTAGGGGTGGACTAGCGGGAGTGTCTACGCAGTATTTT.

The chain couples TRBV6-6 to TRBJ2-1, with D hard to call. V gave up 5 bases and J gave up 7 bases, with 9 bases separating them. Germline assignment: CDR1 MNHNY and CDR2 SVGAGI (reference sequence). The CDR3 extends over 12 amino acids. CDR3 nucleotides: TGTGCCAGCAGTCCCATAAGGAATGAGCAGTTCTTC. Translation gives CASSPIRNEQFF.

The table lists this clonotype with a few counts. A clone one base away is much larger, so this may be a read error. The J gene is TRBJ2-4, the V gene TRBV2; D uncertain. The DNA matches TRBJ2-5 better at its end, which makes the J call doubtful. The CDR3 extends over 10 amino acids. CDR1 is SNHLY and CDR2 is FYNNEI in the germline V gene. For the CDR3, the DNA is TGTGCCAGCAGTGAACAGACCCAGTACTTC. This codes for CASSEQTQYF.

J is TRBJ1-2 and V is TRBV20-1; 8 bases agree with TRBD1. The CDR3 length is 14 residues. The junction had 11 bases not matched to a gene; V was cut back by 4 bases and J by 7 bases. Germline values: CDR1 DFQATT, CDR2 SNEGSKA (reference sequence). The DNA of the CDR3 is TGCAGTGCTAACCTCGGGCAGGGGGCGGGTGGCTACACCTTC. As protein: CSANLGQGAGGYTF.

In its sample, this clonotype was seen many times. The rearrangement links TRBV9 to TRBJ1-1, with D possibly TRBD1 on 6 matching bases. The CDR3 totals 14 residues. V gave up 4 bases and J gave up 3 bases, with 13 bases separating them. Germline CDR1 and CDR2: SGDLS and YYNGEE. The CDR3 DNA reads as TGTGCCAGCAGCCCCCGGGACACCTACACTGAAGCTTTCTTT. Translation gives CASSPRDTYTEAFF.

The chain's CDR3 is CATSEPADNYGYTF. CDR3 DNA: TGTGCCACCAGTGAGCCAGCGGATAACTATGGCTACACCTTC. The chain couples TRBV24-1 to TRBJ1-2; D gene unclear. The CDR3 runs 14 residues. Trimming stripped 4 bases from V and 1 base from J, with 9 bases between. CDR1 is KGHDR, CDR2 SFDVKD, per germline.

The J gene is TRBJ2-1, the V gene TRBV7-9, with D possibly called TRBD1 or TRBD2 (5 bases each). V dropped 3 bases and J dropped 15 bases, with 21 bases sitting between them. CDR1 is SEHNR, CDR2 FQNEAQ, per germline (reference sequence). The CDR3 extends over 14 amino acids. The CDR3 region is CASSFSSSAWDLFF. The CDR3 DNA reads as TGTGCCAGCAGCTTCTCGTCTTCCGCTTGGGACCTGTTCTTC.

The J gene is TRBJ2-7, the V gene TRBV7-2; D is ambiguous. Germline lookup yields CDR1 SGHTA and CDR2 FQGNSA. Between the trimmed V and J ends, which lost 5 bases and 0 bases, there was a span of 14 bases. The CDR3 loop spans 15 amino acids. This CDR3 is CASSATNSPSYEQYF. The CDR3 DNA reads TGTGCCAGCAGCGCTACCAATAGCCCCTCCTACGAGCAGTACTTC.

The genes are TRBV28 and TRBJ1-6; 9 bases are a match to TRBD1. The length of the CDR3 is 17 residues. The trim removed 3 bases at V and 10 bases at J, leaving 13 bases unmatched. CDR1 and CDR2 (germline): MDHEN, SYDVKM. This CDR3 reads CASSFLTGGDYGSPLHF. The CDR3 DNA follows: TGTGCCAGCAGTTTCCTGACAGGGGGGGACTATGGCTCACCCCTCCACTTT.

Comments on this clonotype: Relative to the germline gene, one junction end is altered; a read error may explain this. The CDR3 sequence: CASSLTGEIQYF. CDR3 nucleotides: TGTGCCAGCAGCTTAACGGGCGAGATCCAGTACTTC. This chain connects TRBV11-3 to TRBJ2-5; D uncertain. The CDR3 is 12 amino acids. In germline, CDR1 is SGHNT, CDR2 YENEEA. Together with reference TRBV11-3 and TRBJ2-5, the CDR3 gives the full variable domain: EAGVVQSPRYKIIEKKQPVAFWCNPISGHNTLYWYLQNLGQGPELLIRYENEEAVDDSQLPKDRFSAERLKGVDSTLKIQPAELGDSAVYLCASSLTGEIQYFGPGTRLLVL.